The 29 T cell receptor beta chains given below trace back to one sample, sequenced in a study of control samples from healthy donors and cancer patients. Data came from immunoSEQ multiplex PCR; TCRdb stores just in-frame clones and leaves some out. The profile shows approximately 170,000 clones, about 90% of them singletons. Material for sequencing was blood. The receptors were sampled from a woman aged 50 to 65 in good health.

This chain connects TRBV5-1 to TRBJ1-2; D gene ambiguous. CDR1 and CDR2 from the germline V gene are SGHRS and YFSETQ. Trimming shortened V by 4 bases and J by 5 bases, and 15 bases separated the two germline ends. There are 14 residues in the CDR3. Here the CDR3 reads CASSPIQDPYGYTF. CDR3 nucleotide sequence: TGCGCCAGCAGCCCTATACAAGACCCTTATGGCTACACCTTC.

V gene TRBV5-1 combines with J gene TRBJ2-3; 9 bases map to TRBD1. Germline V gene sequence: CDR1 SGHRS, CDR2 YFSETQ. After removal of 4 bases from V and 1 base from J, the junction contained 1 base not matched to a gene. This CDR3 comprises 14 residues. The CDR3 loop is CASSRDRGTDTQYF. CDR3 nucleotides: TGCGCCAGCAGCCGGGACAGGGGCACAGATACGCAGTATTTT.

V usage is TRBV16 and J usage is TRBJ1-3; D unresolved. V gave up 0 bases and J gave up 0 bases, with 9 bases separating them. The CDR3 is 16 residues long. CDR1 and CDR2 from the germline V gene are KGHSY and FQNENV. The CDR3 is CASSQSSDISGNTIYF. The DNA of the CDR3 is TGTGCCAGCAGCCAATCATCGGATATCTCTGGAAACACCATATATTTT.

The chain employs TRBV6-5 and TRBJ2-7; D unclear. V dropped 6 bases and J dropped 4 bases, with 10 bases sitting between them. CDR3 length equals 12 residues. Germline V CDR1 and CDR2: MNHEY, SVGAGI. In DNA, the CDR3 is TGTGCCAGCAGCTGGGATCTGTACGAGCAGTACTTC. This sequence encodes CASSWDLYEQYF.

This chain connects TRBV6-2 or TRBV6-3 to TRBJ1-5, with D tentatively TRBD1 (5 bases). CDR1 and CDR2 from the germline V gene are MNHEY and SVGEGT. V was clipped by 4 bases and J by 0 bases, with 13 bases between them. This CDR3 contains 16 residues. CDR3 loop: CASSLWDGLSNQPQHF. DNA of the CDR3: TGTGCCAGCAGTTTATGGGACGGTCTTAGCAATCAGCCCCAGCATTTT.

V is TRBV20-1 and J is TRBJ2-7, with a possible D match to TRBD2 (5 bases). This CDR3 is 14 amino acids long. Trimming removed 3 bases from V and 4 bases from J, with 16 bases in between. The germline gives CDR1 DFQATT, CDR2 SNEGSKA (reference sequence). For the CDR3, the DNA is TGCAGTGCTAGTGCTAGCACCTCGTATTACGAGCAGTACTTC. It specifies CSASASTSYYEQYF.

V gene TRBV7-6 combines with J gene TRBJ2-3, with 10 bases matching TRBD2. Germline values: CDR1 SGHVS, CDR2 FNYEAQ. V shed 4 bases and J 4 bases; nucleotides not matched to a gene: 5. The length of the CDR3 is 15 residues. For the CDR3, the DNA is TGTGCCAGCAGCTGGCTAGCGGGAGAGGCAGATACGCAGTATTTT. This translates into CASSWLAGEADTQYF.

The chain employs TRBV4-1 and TRBJ2-1; 11 bases are a match to TRBD1. The CDR3 consists of 15 residues. Trimming took 4 bases from V and 4 from J; bases not matched to a gene: 3. Germline CDR1 reads MGHRA; CDR2 reads YSYEKL. CDR3 region: CASSRGQGAYNEQFF. The CDR3 coding sequence is TGCGCCAGCAGCCGCGGACAGGGGGCATACAATGAGCAGTTCTTC.

V usage is TRBV14 and J usage is TRBJ2-3; D is ambiguous. CDR3 length equals 11 residues. V was pared by 5 bases and J by 2 bases, with 2 bases between. Germline-derived CDR1 and CDR2 are SGHDN and FVKESK. The CDR3 region is CASSYTDTQYF. The CDR3 bases are TGTGCCAGCAGCTACACAGATACGCAGTATTTT.

CDR3 sequence (DNA): TGTGCCAGCAGCCAAGATTACAACTATGGCTACACCTTC. Its protein is CASSQDYNYGYTF. The chain is built from TRBV4-2 and TRBJ1-2; D is ambiguous. Looked up from germline, CDR1 is LGHNA and CDR2 is YNFKEQ. This CDR3 has 13 amino acids. The V end lost 0 bases, the J end lost 2 bases, and 4 bases lay between the germline ends.

The rearrangement uses TRBV7-9 and TRBJ2-1; TRBD1 matches 8 bases. This CDR3 has 14 amino acids. Germline V gives CDR1 SEHNR, CDR2 FQNEAQ (reference sequence). V shed 5 bases, J shed 6 bases, and the junction held 6 bases outside the gene matches. The CDR3 DNA reads as TGTGCCAGCAGCCAGAACAGGGGGGTCAATGAGCAGTTCTTC. Residues: CASSQNRGVNEQFF.

The rearrangement links TRBV28 to TRBJ2-7; no definite D call. The V gene's germline CDR1 is MDHEN and CDR2 SYDVKM. Trimming shortened V by 6 bases and J by 3 bases, and 21 bases separated the two germline ends. The CDR3 covers 16 residues. The DNA for the CDR3 is TGTGCCAGCAGAGGTAAGACGCCGACGACCTACTACGAGCAGTACTTC. Protein: CASRGKTPTTYYEQYF.

This sequence joins TRBV6-5 and TRBJ1-2, with 7 bases lining up with TRBD1. CDR1 is MNHEY, CDR2 SVGAGI, per germline. The V segment lost 6 bases and the J segment 8 bases; nucleotides outside the gene matches: 15. There are 15 residues in the CDR3. Written as DNA, the CDR3 is TGTGCCAGCAGCTATAGACAGGGCGGGGGGGGAGGCTACACCTTC. Its translation is CASSYRQGGGGGYTF.

This rearrangement joins TRBV4-2 to TRBJ2-5; D is unresolved. Germline loops: CDR1 LGHNA, CDR2 YNFKEQ. The CDR3 runs 13 residues. The V end was cut by 6 bases, the J end by 2 bases, with 10 bases between. CDR3 residues: CASSRTQQETQYF. The CDR3 DNA reads as TGTGCCAGCAGTAGGACCCAACAAGAGACCCAGTACTTC.

This chain uses TRBV4-3 with TRBJ1-1, with D perhaps matching TRBD1 (5 bases). The ends were cut back, 0 bases at V and 1 base at J, with 9 bases in the middle. This CDR3 has 15 residues. Germline-derived CDR1 and CDR2 are LGHNA and YSLEER. This CDR3 reads CASSQDPQGNTEAFF. CDR3 bases: TGCGCCAGCAGCCAAGATCCTCAGGGGAACACTGAAGCTTTCTTT.

Note on this clone: Mismatch with germline at one junction end may stem from a read error. Other DNA sequences in this specimen translate into the identical CDR3. The chain couples TRBV29-1 to TRBJ1-1; 7 bases map to TRBD1. Germline V gene data show CDR1 as SQVTM and CDR2 as ANQGSEA. This CDR3 region has 14 residues. The CDR3 sequence: CSGTGAIRNTEAFF. The CDR3 DNA sequence: TGCAGCGGAACAGGGGCTATACGGAACACTGAAGCTTTCTTC.

About this clone itself: This sample also contains other DNA sequences that code for the same CDR3. The V and J genes are TRBV6-2 or TRBV6-3 and TRBJ2-5; D gene unclear. Germline CDR1 MNHEY, CDR2 SVGEGT. The CDR3 is 12 residues long. Trimming left V 0 bases short and J 2 bases short, with 1 base between. The DNA for the CDR3 is TGTGCCAGCAGTTACTCTCAAGAGACCCAGTACTTC. Protein: CASSYSQETQYF.

V gene TRBV19 combines with J gene TRBJ1-1; D gene ambiguous. Germline assignment: CDR1 LNHDA and CDR2 SQIVND (reference sequence). Trimming removed 3 bases at V and 1 base at J, with 9 bases between. This CDR3 has 14 amino acids. The CDR3 coding sequence is TGTGCCAGTAGTATCTCCAGGTGGAACACTGAAGCTTTCTTT. It is translated as CASSISRWNTEAFF.

This clone was counted a few times. DNA for the CDR3: TGTGCCAGCAGCTCCCAGACAGGGGGCACCTACGAGCAGTACTTC. Translated: CASSSQTGGTYEQYF. The genes are TRBV9 and TRBJ2-7; TRBD1 matches at 10 bases. The length of the CDR3 is 15 residues. V was clipped by 4 bases and J by 2 bases; unmatched bases: 6. CDR1 is SGDLS, CDR2 YYNGEE, per germline.

The CDR3 region has the DNA TGTGCCAGCAGCCAAGATTCGAGCAGTGAGCAGTTCTTC. It translates to CASSQDSSSEQFF. The V gene is TRBV3-1 (or the pseudogene TRBV3-2), the J gene TRBJ2-1; no reliable D call. Trimming removed 0 bases from V and 9 bases from J, with 9 bases in between. The CDR3 runs 13 residues. Germline CDR1 reads LGHDT; CDR2 reads YNNKEL (reference sequence).

There are a few counts of this clone. In nucleotides, the CDR3 is TGTGCCAGCAGTTCCCCCGGGGAGCTGTTTTTT. Its translation is CASSSPGELFF. The chain links TRBV6-5 to TRBJ2-2; unclear D gene. Trimming cost V 4 bases and J 6 bases, with 3 bases left between them. There are 11 residues in the CDR3. Germline V CDR1 and CDR2: MNHEY, SVGAGI.

The chain combines TRBV5-1 with TRBJ1-2; a possible D gene is TRBD1 (6 bases). There are 14 residues in the CDR3. Per the germline V gene, CDR1 is SGHRS and CDR2 is YFSETQ. V was trimmed by 6 bases and J by 4 bases, leaving 16 bases between them. The CDR3 here is CASTATGRSYGYTF. CDR3 in DNA: TGCGCCAGCACTGCAACAGGGCGTAGCTATGGCTACACCTTC.

The chain joins TRBV6-2 or TRBV6-3 to TRBJ2-1, with D possibly matching TRBD2 (5 bases). Trimming pared 0 bases from V and 7 bases from J, leaving 7 bases between. The germline CDR1 and CDR2 sequences are MNHEY and SVGEGT. The CDR3 sequence is 13 residues long. CDR3 region: CASSYSRVNEQFF. The CDR3 bases are TGTGCCAGCAGTTACTCGAGGGTGAATGAGCAGTTCTTC.

The chain combines TRBV2 with TRBJ2-3; 8 bases fit TRBD2. Germline assignment: CDR1 SNHLY and CDR2 FYNNEI. This CDR3 region has 15 residues. V lost 4 bases and J lost 0; bases outside the gene matches: 3. CDR3 loop: CASSAGGTSTDTQYF. DNA for the CDR3: TGTGCCAGCAGTGCGGGGGGGACTAGCACAGATACGCAGTATTTT.

The chain joins TRBV28 to TRBJ1-5; no reliable D call. The CDR3 has 15 residues. The ends were cut back, 3 bases at V and 4 bases at J, with 13 bases in the middle. CDR1 MDHEN and CDR2 SYDVKM come from the germline V gene. This chain's CDR3 is CASSFSGSPNQPQHF. CDR3 sequence (DNA): TGTGCCAGCAGTTTTTCGGGTTCGCCGAATCAGCCCCAGCATTTT.

The chain links TRBV9 to TRBJ2-3; no firm D call. CDR3 length equals 12 residues. The V gene lost 4 bases and the J gene lost 0 bases, with 3 bases spanning the gap. Germline CDR1 SGDLS, CDR2 YYNGEE. The CDR3 sequence: CASSQSTDTQYF. CDR3 bases: TGTGCCAGCAGCCAGAGCACAGATACGCAGTATTTT.

The chain recombines TRBV24-1 with TRBJ2-1; D is undetermined. V lost 0 bases and J 8 bases, leaving 7 bases between the germline ends. Germline CDR1 reads KGHDR; CDR2 reads SFDVKD. The CDR3 is made up of 13 amino acids. CDR3 nucleotide sequence: TGTGCCACCAGTGATTTGAAGGATGATGAGCAGTTCTTC. Its protein is CATSDLKDDEQFF.

The rearrangement joins TRBV6-5 to TRBJ1-2, with TRBD1 matching 8 bases. CDR1 and CDR2 from the germline V gene are MNHEY and SVGAGI. The CDR3 extends over 14 amino acids. J was trimmed by 8 bases and V by 3 bases; bases with no gene match: 8. The CDR3 DNA reads as TGTGCCAGCAGTTATTTCGGACAGGGCGGGGGCTACACCTTC. Amino acid sequence: CASSYFGQGGGYTF.

This chain joins TRBV19 and TRBJ1-3; D call uncertain. Trimming took 10 bases from V and 0 from J, leaving 16 bases between them. The CDR3 totals 15 residues. The germline V gene encodes CDR1 LNHDA and CDR2 SQIVND (reference sequence). CDR3 loop: CATGRLGLSGNTIYF. DNA for the CDR3: TGTGCCACTGGCCGTTTAGGACTCTCTGGAAACACCATATATTTT. The whole variable domain, filled in from reference TRBV19 and TRBJ1-3, reads DGGITQSPKYLFRKEGQNVTLSCEQNLNHDAMYWYRQDPGQGLRLIYYSQIVNDFQKGDIAEGYSVSREKKESFPLTVTSAQKNPTAFYLCATGRLGLSGNTIYFGEGSWLTVV.